The 14 T cell receptor beta chains presented below share a single source sample, sequenced in a study of CD8 T cells in Susac syndrome. Random hexamers served to reverse transcribe roughly 0.45 to 1 ug RNA. TCRdb reprocessed the immunoSEQ multiplex PCR reads with MiXCR, giving one entry per CDR3 protein. The sample shows 80,000 or so distinct CDR3 sequences, 94% of them seen only once. The sample taken for sequencing was CD8+ T cells from PBMCs. The receptors derive from a human donor with Susac syndrome.

The chain couples TRBV3-1 to TRBJ2-7; 9 bases line up with TRBD1. The germline V gene encodes CDR1 LGHDT and CDR2 YNNKEL (reference sequence). The CDR3 length is 16 residues. J was trimmed by 5 bases and V by 4 bases; bases with no gene match: 12. Here the CDR3 DNA reads TGTGCCAGCAGCCGGAGGTCCCGGGACAGGGTCCACGAGCAGTACTTC. Translated: CASSRRSRDRVHEQYF.

This clonotype came up once. CDR3 residues: CASSQDRGKSPLHF. CDR3 sequence (DNA): TGTGCCAGCAGCCAAGATAGGGGAAAATCACCCCTCCACTTT. The chain couples TRBV14 to TRBJ1-6, with D possibly being TRBD1 (5 bases). CDR1 and CDR2 from the germline V gene are SGHDN and FVKESK. Trimming took off 0 bases at V and 10 bases at J, with 10 bases between the two ends. The CDR3 extends over 14 amino acids.

The chain links TRBV10-3 to TRBJ2-1, with a weak D call TRBD2 (6 bases). V lost 6 bases, J lost 4 bases, and 10 bases lay in between. Germline CDR1 is ENHRY and CDR2 is SYGVKD. The CDR3 is 13 amino acids. The CDR3 nucleotides read TGTGCCATCAGAGGAGGGCAATACAATGAGCAGTTCTTC. Translating it yields CAIRGGQYNEQFF.

The chain has TRBV12-3 or TRBV12-4 and TRBJ2-1; unclear D gene. V shed 4 bases and J shed 0 bases, with 10 bases lying between them. The CDR3 length is 15 residues. Here the CDR3 reads CASSSRLSSYNEQFF. CDR3 nucleotides: TGTGCCAGCAGTTCTCGATTGAGCTCCTACAATGAGCAGTTCTTC.

The rearrangement links TRBV15 to TRBJ2-3; D unclear. CDR3 length equals 14 residues. Germline V gene data show CDR1 as LNHNV and CDR2 as YYDKDF (reference sequence). The ends were cut back, 0 bases at V and 2 bases at J, with 6 bases in the middle. CDR3 DNA: TGTGCCACCAGCAGAGAGAGGTCCACAGATACGCAGTATTTT. Translated: CATSRERSTDTQYF.

This clonotype was counted once. The chain recombines TRBV7-9 with TRBJ2-5; 9 bases line up with TRBD2. J was trimmed by 1 base and V by 5 bases; bases with no gene match: 2. CDR1 and CDR2 (germline): SEHNR, FQNEAQ (reference sequence). This CDR3 has 14 amino acids. CDR3 amino acids: CASSLSGSQETQYF. The CDR3 bases are TGTGCCAGCAGCCTTAGCGGGAGCCAAGAGACCCAGTACTTC.

The chain combines TRBV29-1 with TRBJ2-7, with D perhaps TRBD1 or TRBD2 (5 bases each). The germline V and J ends were trimmed by 7 bases and 6 bases, with 13 bases remaining between them. This CDR3 is 11 amino acids long. CDR1 and CDR2 (germline): SQVTM, ANQGSEA. The CDR3 reads CSGRLGTEQYF. The CDR3, as DNA: TGCAGCGGTCGTCTAGGGACCGAGCAGTACTTC.

The V and J genes are TRBV4-2 and TRBJ2-3; TRBD2 matches 8 bases. CDR1 and CDR2 from the germline V gene are LGHNA and YNFKEQ. The CDR3 runs to 16 residues. The V and J ends lost 0 bases and 2 bases, in that order; junction bases with no gene match: 4. CDR3 sequence: CASSQEERGNTDTQYF. The DNA of the CDR3 is TGTGCCAGCAGCCAAGAGGAGCGGGGGAACACAGATACGCAGTATTTT.

The chain uses TRBV20-1 and TRBJ1-1; D gene ambiguous. Germline assignment: CDR1 DFQATT and CDR2 SNEGSKA (reference sequence). The CDR3 length is 11 residues. Trimming shortened V by 0 bases and J by 3 bases, and 2 bases separated the two germline ends. The CDR3 sequence: CSARDYTEAFF. The CDR3 DNA is TGCAGTGCTAGAGATTACACTGAAGCTTTCTTT.

A single count supports this clonotype. The chain links TRBV6-4 to TRBJ2-3, with 11 bases identical to TRBD2. The CDR3 contains 15 residues. The germline V gene has CDR1 MRHNA and CDR2 SNTAGT. J gave up 4 bases and V 0 bases, and 0 bases lay outside the gene matches. CDR3 in DNA: TGTGCCAGCAGTGACTCTAGCGGGGGGGCAGATACGCAGTATTTT. Translation: CASSDSSGGADTQYF.

As DNA, the CDR3 is TGTGCCAGCAGCACGACCAGGGGCTCTGGGGCCAACGTCCTGACTTTC. Its translation: CASSTTRGSGANVLTF. The chain joins TRBV9 to TRBJ2-6, with D tentatively TRBD1 (6 bases). Germline V gene lookup returns CDR1 SGDLS and CDR2 YYNGEE. Trimming removed 4 bases from V and 0 bases from J, with 11 bases in between. The CDR3 runs to 16 residues.

The V gene is TRBV11-1, the J gene TRBJ2-7; D not certain. The CDR3 contains 14 residues. Trimming took 0 bases from V and 3 from J, leaving 9 bases between them. In germline, CDR1 is SGHAT, CDR2 FQDESV (reference sequence). In nucleotides, the CDR3 is TGTGCCAGCAGCTTAGCACCCAGCGACTACGAGCAGTACTTC. Encoded protein: CASSLAPSDYEQYF.

This sequence joins TRBV7-9 and TRBJ2-7; 7 positions match TRBD1. This CDR3 region has 15 residues. V shed 5 bases and J 5 bases; nucleotides not matched to a gene: 12. Per germline, CDR1 SEHNR and CDR2 FQNEAQ (reference sequence). Here the CDR3 reads CASSAPTGTDHEQYF. For the CDR3, the DNA is TGTGCCAGCAGCGCCCCGACAGGGACGGACCACGAGCAGTACTTC. The full variable domain, its missing parts supplied by reference TRBV7-9 and TRBJ2-7, is DTGVSQNPRHKITKRGQNVTFRCDPISEHNRLYWYRQTLGQGPEFLTYFQNEAQLEKSRLLSDRFSAERPKGSFSTLEIQRTEQGDSAMYLCASSAPTGTDHEQYFGPGTRLTVT.

The chain combines TRBV9 with TRBJ1-3; tentative D call: TRBD1 (5 bases). Germline V gives CDR1 SGDLS, CDR2 YYNGEE. V lost 3 bases and J 0 bases, leaving 7 bases between the germline ends. This CDR3 has 14 amino acids. The CDR3 DNA reads as TGTGCCAGCAGCGCAGGGAACTCTGGAAACACCATATATTTT. Its translation is CASSAGNSGNTIYF.